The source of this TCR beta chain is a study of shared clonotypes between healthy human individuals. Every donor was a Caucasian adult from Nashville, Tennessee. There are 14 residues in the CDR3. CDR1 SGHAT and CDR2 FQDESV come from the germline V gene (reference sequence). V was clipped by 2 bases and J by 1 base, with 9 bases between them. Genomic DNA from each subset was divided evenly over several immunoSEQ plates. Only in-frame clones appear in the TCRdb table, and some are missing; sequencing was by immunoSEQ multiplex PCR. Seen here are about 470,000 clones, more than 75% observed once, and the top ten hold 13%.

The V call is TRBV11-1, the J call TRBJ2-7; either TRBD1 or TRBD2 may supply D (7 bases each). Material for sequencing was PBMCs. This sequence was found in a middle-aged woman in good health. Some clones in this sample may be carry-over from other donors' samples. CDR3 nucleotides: TGTGCCAGCAGCTTACAGGGGGGGTCCTACGAGCAGTACTTC. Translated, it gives CASSLQGGSYEQYF.